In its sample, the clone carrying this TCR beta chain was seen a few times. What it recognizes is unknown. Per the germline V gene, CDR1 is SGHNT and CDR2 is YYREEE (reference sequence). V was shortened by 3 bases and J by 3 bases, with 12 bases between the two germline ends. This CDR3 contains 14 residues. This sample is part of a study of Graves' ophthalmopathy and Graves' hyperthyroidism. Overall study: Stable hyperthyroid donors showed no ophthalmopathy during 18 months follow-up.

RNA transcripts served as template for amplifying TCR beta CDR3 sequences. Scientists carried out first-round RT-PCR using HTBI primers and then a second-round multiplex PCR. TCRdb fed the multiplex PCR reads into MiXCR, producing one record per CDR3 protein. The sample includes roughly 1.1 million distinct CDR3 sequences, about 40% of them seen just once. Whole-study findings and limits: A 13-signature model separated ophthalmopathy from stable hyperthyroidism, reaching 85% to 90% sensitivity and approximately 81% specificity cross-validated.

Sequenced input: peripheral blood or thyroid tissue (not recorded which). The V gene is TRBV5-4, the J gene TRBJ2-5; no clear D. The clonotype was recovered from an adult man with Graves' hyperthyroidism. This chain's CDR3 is CASSSMAVKETQYF. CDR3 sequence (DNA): TGTGCCAGCAGCTCAATGGCAGTTAAAGAGACCCAGTACTTC. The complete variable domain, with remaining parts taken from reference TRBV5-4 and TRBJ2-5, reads ETGVTQSPTHLIKTRGQQVTLRCSSQSGHNTVSWYQQALGQGPQFIFQYYREEENGRGNFPPRFSGLQFPNYSSELNVNALELDDSALYLCASSSMAVKETQYFGPGTRLLVL.